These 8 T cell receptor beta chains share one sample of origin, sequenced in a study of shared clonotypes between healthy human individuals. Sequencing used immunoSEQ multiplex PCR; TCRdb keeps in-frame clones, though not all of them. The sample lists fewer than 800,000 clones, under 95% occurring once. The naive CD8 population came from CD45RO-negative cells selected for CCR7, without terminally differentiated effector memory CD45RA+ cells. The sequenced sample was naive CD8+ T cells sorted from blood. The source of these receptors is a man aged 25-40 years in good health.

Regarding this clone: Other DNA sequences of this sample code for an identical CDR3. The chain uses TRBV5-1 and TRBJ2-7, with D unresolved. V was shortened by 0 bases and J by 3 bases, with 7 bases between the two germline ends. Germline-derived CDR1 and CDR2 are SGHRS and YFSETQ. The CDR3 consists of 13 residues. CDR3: CASSLDGFYEQYF. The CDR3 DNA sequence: TGCGCCAGCAGCTTGGACGGGTTCTACGAGCAGTACTTC.

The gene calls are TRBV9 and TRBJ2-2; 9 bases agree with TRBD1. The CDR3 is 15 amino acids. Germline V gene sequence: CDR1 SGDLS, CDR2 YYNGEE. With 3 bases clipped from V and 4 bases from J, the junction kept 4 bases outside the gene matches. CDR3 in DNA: TGTGCCAGCAGCGCTACAGGGGGCGGCACCGGGGAGCTGTTTTTT. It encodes CASSATGGGTGELFF.

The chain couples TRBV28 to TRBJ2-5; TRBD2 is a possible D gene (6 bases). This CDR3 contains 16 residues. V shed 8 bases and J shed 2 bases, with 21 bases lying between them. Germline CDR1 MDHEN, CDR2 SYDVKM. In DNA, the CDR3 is TGTGCCAGCCTTCCTTTGGGGACTCACGTACAAGAGACCCAGTACTTC. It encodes CASLPLGTHVQETQYF.

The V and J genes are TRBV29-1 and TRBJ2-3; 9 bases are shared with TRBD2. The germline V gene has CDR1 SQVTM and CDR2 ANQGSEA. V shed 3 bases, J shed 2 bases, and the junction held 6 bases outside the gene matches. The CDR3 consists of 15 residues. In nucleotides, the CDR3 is TGCAGCGTTGACGGACTAGCGTTCGACACAGATACGCAGTATTTT. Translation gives CSVDGLAFDTDTQYF.

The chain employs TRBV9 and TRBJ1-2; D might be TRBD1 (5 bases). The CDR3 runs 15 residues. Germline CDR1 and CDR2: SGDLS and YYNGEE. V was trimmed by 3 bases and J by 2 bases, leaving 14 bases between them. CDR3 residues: CASSGYQQENYGYTF. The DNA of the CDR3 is TGTGCCAGCAGCGGATACCAACAGGAAAACTATGGCTACACCTTC.

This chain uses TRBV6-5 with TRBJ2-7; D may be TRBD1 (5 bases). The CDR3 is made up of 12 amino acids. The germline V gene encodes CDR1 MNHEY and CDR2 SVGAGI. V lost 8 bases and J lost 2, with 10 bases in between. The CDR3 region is CASSKGPYEQYF. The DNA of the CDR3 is TGTGCCAGCTCCAAGGGGCCCTACGAGCAGTACTTC.

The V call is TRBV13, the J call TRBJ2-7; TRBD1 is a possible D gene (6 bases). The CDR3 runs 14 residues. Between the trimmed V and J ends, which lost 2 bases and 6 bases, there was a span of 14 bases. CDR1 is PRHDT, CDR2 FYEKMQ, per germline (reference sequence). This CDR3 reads CASSLQTGLGEQYF. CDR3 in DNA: TGTGCCAGCAGCTTACAAACAGGGTTAGGCGAGCAGTACTTC. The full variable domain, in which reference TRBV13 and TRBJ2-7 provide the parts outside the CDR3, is AAGVIQSPRHLIKEKRETATLKCYPIPRHDTVYWYQQGPGQDPQFLISFYEKMQSDKGSIPDRFSAQQFSDYHSELNMSSLELGDSALYFCASSLQTGLGEQYFGPGTRLTVT.

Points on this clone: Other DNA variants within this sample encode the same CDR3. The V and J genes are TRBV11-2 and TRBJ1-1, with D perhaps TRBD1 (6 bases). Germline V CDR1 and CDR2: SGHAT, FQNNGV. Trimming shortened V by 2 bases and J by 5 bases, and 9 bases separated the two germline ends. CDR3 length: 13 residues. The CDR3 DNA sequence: TGTGCCAGCAGCTTACAGGGGAGGACTGAAGCTTTCTTT. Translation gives CASSLQGRTEAFF.